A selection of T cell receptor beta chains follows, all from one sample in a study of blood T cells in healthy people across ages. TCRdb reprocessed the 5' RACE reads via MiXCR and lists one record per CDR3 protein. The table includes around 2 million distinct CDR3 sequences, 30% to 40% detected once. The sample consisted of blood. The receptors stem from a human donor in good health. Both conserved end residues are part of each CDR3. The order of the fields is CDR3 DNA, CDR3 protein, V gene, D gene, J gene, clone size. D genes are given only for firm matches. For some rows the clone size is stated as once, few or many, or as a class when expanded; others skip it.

TGCGCCAGCAGCCAAGAGACAGCATACAATGAGCAGTTCTTC CASSQETAYNEQFF TRBV4-3 . TRBJ2-1 .
TGTGCCAGCAGGGGAGACGATGGGGGCAATCAGCCCCAGCATTTT CASRGDDGGNQPQHF TRBV2 . TRBJ1-5 once
TGTGCCAGCAGAGATGGGCTAGCGGGCTACAATGAGCAGTTCTTC CASRDGLAGYNEQFF TRBV25-1 TRBD2 TRBJ2-1 few
TGTGCCAGCAGTCGATTCGGCCCGGTGGGGGAGACCCAGTACTTC CASSRFGPVGETQYF TRBV28 . TRBJ2-5 .
TGTGCCAGCAGTTTGAGGGGGGAGAATGGCTACACCTTC CASSLRGENGYTF TRBV12-3/TRBV12-4 . TRBJ1-2 .
TGTGCCAGCAGCCCAACAACGGGGGGGCCGGGACAGTGCTATGACTGCACCTTC CASSPTTGGPGQCYDCTF TRBV7-9 TRBD1 TRBJ1-2 .
TGCGCCAGCAGCCAAGATATCACCGGGGAGCTGTTTTTT CASSQDITGELFF TRBV4-3 . TRBJ2-2 .
TGTGCCAGCAGTTCACAGGGACGCTTGGTGTGGACCCAGTACTTC CASSSQGRLVWTQYF TRBV11-2 . TRBJ2-5 .
TGTGCCAGCAGCTACAGACTAGCGGGGGGGCAGTTCTTC CASSYRLAGGQFF TRBV7-2 TRBD2 TRBJ2-1 few
TGTGCCAGCAGTGAAAAAGAGAGGTACTCCCTTAATGGCTACACCTTC CASSEKERYSLNGYTF TRBV2 . TRBJ1-2 .
TGCAGTGCTCGCTCCGGGACAGTGATAGAAAAACTGTTTTTT CSARSGTVIEKLFF TRBV20-1 TRBD1 TRBJ1-4 .
TGTGCCAGCACCCAAAATACAGGAGTTGGCTACACCTTC CASTQNTGVGYTF TRBV12-3/TRBV12-4 . TRBJ1-2 .
TGTGCCAGCAGGAGACTGGGACAGGGGGGGTACACTGAAGCTTTCTTT CASRRLGQGGYTEAFF TRBV6-6 TRBD1 TRBJ1-1 .
TGTGCCAGCCGTCTAGCGGGGGGCTATGAGCAGTTCTTC CASRLAGGYEQFF TRBV6-2/TRBV6-3 TRBD2 TRBJ2-1 .
TGTGCCAGCAGTCCGACAGGGGCAGCTAATGAAAAACTGTTTTTT CASSPTGAANEKLFF TRBV28 TRBD1 TRBJ1-4 .
TGCAGTGCTAGGGGGGGACAGGCAAATCAGCCCCAGCATTTT CSARGGQANQPQHF TRBV20-1 TRBD1 TRBJ1-5 few
TGTGCTAGTGGTTTGAGGGAGTACGAGCAGTACTTC CASGLREYEQYF TRBV12-5 . TRBJ2-7 few
TGTGCCAGCAGTGAAAAGTCAGGTGCTGGGGCCAACGTCCTGACTTTC CASSEKSGAGANVLTF TRBV2 . TRBJ2-6 .
TGCGCCAGCAGCGAGCAATCTGGGGCCAACGTCCTGACTTTC CASSEQSGANVLTF TRBV5-1 . TRBJ2-6 few
TGTGCCAGCAGCTTAGGCCGTCGTAAAACCTACGAGCAGTACTTC CASSLGRRKTYEQYF TRBV7-8 . TRBJ2-7 many
TGTGCCAGTAGTAATTTCGGGCTAGATACGCAGTATTTT CASSNFGLDTQYF TRBV19 . TRBJ2-3 .
TGTGCCAGCAGCTCCATCTCGTGGGGGGGGAGCTACGAGCAGTACTTC CASSSISWGGSYEQYF TRBV12-3/TRBV12-4 TRBD2 TRBJ2-7 .
TGTGCCATCAGTGAGACGAAAGACAGGGGCGCTTTCTTT CAISETKDRGAFF TRBV10-3 TRBD1 TRBJ1-1 few
TGTGCCAGCAGCTTAGTTGGGCAGGGGCATTCCACCCTCCACTTT CASSLVGQGHSTLHF TRBV7-9 . TRBJ1-6 .
TGTGCCACCAGTGATCCGAGGACGTTCAATGAGCAGTTCTTC CATSDPRTFNEQFF TRBV24-1 . TRBJ2-1 .
TGTGCCAGCAGTTTCGTCGGGACTTCCCAAGAGACCCAGTACTTC CASSFVGTSQETQYF TRBV12-3/TRBV12-4 . TRBJ2-5 .
TGCAGCGTTGAAGACGGAGGCCTGTACTCCTACAATGAGCAGTTCTTC CSVEDGGLYSYNEQFF TRBV29-1 . TRBJ2-1 .
TGCAGTGCTCCCAAGACAGGGAGGCAAGAGACCCAGTACTTC CSAPKTGRQETQYF TRBV20-1 . TRBJ2-5 few
TGTGCCAGCAGACACTACTATACGCAGTATTTT CASRHYYTQYF TRBV6-5 . TRBJ2-3 few
TGTGCCAGCAGCTTGGGGCTCCCAGCCTACAATGAGCAGTTCTTC CASSLGLPAYNEQFF TRBV13 . TRBJ2-1 few
TGTGCCAGCAGGACAGGGGGCAGTCAGCCCCAGCATTTT CASRTGGSQPQHF TRBV12-3/TRBV12-4 TRBD1 TRBJ1-5 few
TGTGCCAGCAGCCGCGGCGGACAGAAGCCCTCCTACGAGCAGTACTTC CASSRGGQKPSYEQYF TRBV6-2/TRBV6-3 . TRBJ2-7 .
TGTGCCAGCAGTTACGGGGCGGAAGGGGAGCAGTACTTC CASSYGAEGEQYF TRBV6-5 . TRBJ2-7 few